This T cell receptor beta chain comes out of a study of beta chain features in type 1 diabetes. General observations from the study: Among all four CD4+ subsets, Type 1 diabetes patients had TCRB CDR3s that were moderately but significantly shorter.

About this clone itself: The target antigen is unknown.

The sequenced template was cDNA made from the entire isolated RNA. Generated by immunoSEQ multiplex PCR, the TCRdb table keeps only in-frame clones and is missing some. The table records about 240,000 clones, approximately 14% of them present only once. V was clipped by 4 bases and J by 8 bases; unmatched bases: 7. In germline, CDR1 is SGHRS, CDR2 YFSETQ. The CDR3 has 15 amino acids. Sequencing was performed on naive CD4+ T cells from blood. The sequence derives from a man in his thirties or forties with type 1 diabetes. The chain carries TRBV5-1 and TRBJ2-1; TRBD1 matches at 12 bases. The CDR3 here is CASSQLGQGAHEQFF. The DNA of the CDR3 is TGCGCCAGCAGCCAATTGGGACAGGGGGCCCATGAGCAGTTCTTC.